This T cell receptor (beta chain) was identified during a study of tumour-infiltrating T cells in Burkitt lymphoma. In the study overall: Patients covered every epidemiological subtype of Burkitt lymphoma.

Trimming took 1 base from V and 7 from J; bases not matched to a gene: 10. The CDR3 spans 18 residues. Germline CDR1 SGHVS, CDR2 FQNEAQ. Generated by immunoSEQ multiplex PCR, the TCRdb table keeps only in-frame clones and is missing some. Found here are about 2,100 clones, around 15% of them singletons; the top ten hold 9%. The sequenced sample was tumor tissue from a relapse. This sequence was found in a human donor with relapsed Burkitt lymphoma. The rearrangement joins TRBV7-8 to TRBJ2-1; 13 nucleotides align to TRBD2. CDR3 in DNA: TGTGCCAGCAGCTTAGTAGGGAAGACTAGCGGGGGGCCGAATGAGCAGTTCTTC. Translation: CASSLVGKTSGGPNEQFF. The complete variable domain, with remaining parts taken from reference TRBV7-8 and TRBJ2-1, reads GAGVSQSPRYKVAKRGQDVALRCDPISGHVSLFWYQQALGQGPEFLTYFQNEAQLDKSGLPSDRFFAERPEGSVSTLKIQRTQQEDSAVYLCASSLVGKTSGGPNEQFFGPGTRLTVL.